These 18 T cell receptor beta chains were all obtained from the same sample, sequenced in a study of radiation and T cells in renal cell carcinoma. The protocol was immunoSEQ multiplex PCR, while the TCRdb copy is restricted to in-frame clones and leaves out a portion. The table includes 15,000 to 17,000 clones, 56% detected once. Described treatment: treatment-naive control, cytoreductive nephrectomy. Sequenced material: tumor tissue, taken from a patient whose treatment was nephrectomy without radiotherapy. The receptors here all came from a man aged 50 or older with renal cell carcinoma.

The chain couples TRBV5-6 to TRBJ2-6; D not resolved. In germline, CDR1 is SGHDT, CDR2 YYEEEE. The CDR3 contains 15 residues. V was shortened by 1 base and J by 4 bases, with 9 bases between the two germline ends. The CDR3 DNA reads as TGTGCCAGCAGCTTGAATGGGGTCGGGGCCAACGTCCTGACTTTC. This translates into CASSLNGVGANVLTF.

This clone is medium-sized within its sample. The CDR3 DNA sequence: TGCAGCGTTGAAGACGGTAACTATGGCTACACCTTC. It specifies CSVEDGNYGYTF. The chain is built from TRBV29-1 and TRBJ1-2, with D hard to call. The V and J ends lost 0 bases and 1 base respectively, with 3 bases between them. The length of the CDR3 is 12 residues. CDR1 is SQVTM and CDR2 is ANQGSEA in the germline V gene.

The chain links TRBV4-2 to TRBJ2-2, with 7 nucleotides matching TRBD2. The germline V gene encodes CDR1 LGHNA and CDR2 YNFKEQ. The CDR3 consists of 15 residues. J lost 6 bases, V lost 2 bases, and 6 bases had no gene match. CDR3 DNA: TGTGCCAGCAGCCAAACGAGCGGGGCCCCCGGGGAGCTGTTTTTT. Translating gives CASSQTSGAPGELFF.

This sequence joins TRBV5-6 and TRBJ2-7; either TRBD1 or TRBD2 may fit D (5 bases each). Germline-derived CDR1 and CDR2 are SGHDT and YYEEEE. The CDR3 is made up of 15 amino acids. The germline V and J ends were trimmed by 2 bases and 0 bases, with 12 bases remaining between them. The CDR3 DNA sequence: TGTGCCAGCAGCTTCCTGGCTGGGGGCTCCTACGAGCAGTACTTC. Its translation: CASSFLAGGSYEQYF.

J is TRBJ2-3 and V is TRBV7-9; D may be TRBD2 (5 bases). Trimming left V 6 bases short and J 1 base short, with 20 bases between. The germline V gene encodes CDR1 SEHNR and CDR2 FQNEAQ (reference sequence). This CDR3 spans 17 amino acids. CDR3 in amino acids: CASRPPGVNWGTDTQYF. CDR3 bases: TGTGCCAGCAGGCCCCCCGGGGTCAACTGGGGCACAGATACGCAGTATTTT.

The rearrangement joins TRBV9 to TRBJ1-4; no reliable D call. The V end was cut by 4 bases, the J end by 8 bases, with 18 bases between. The CDR3 consists of 15 residues. Per the germline V gene, CDR1 is SGDLS and CDR2 is YYNGEE. The CDR3 protein is CASSPPGFEVEKLFF. CDR3 bases: TGTGCCAGCAGCCCCCCTGGATTTGAAGTGGAAAAACTGTTTTTT.

This clone was seen more than once but under ten times. CDR3 sequence reads: CASSQDPSETYEQYF. The DNA for the CDR3 is TGCGCCAGCAGCCAAGATCCTAGCGAAACCTACGAGCAGTACTTC. This chain connects TRBV4-1 to TRBJ2-7, with a weak D call TRBD2 (6 bases). In germline, CDR1 is MGHRA, CDR2 YSYEKL. V lost 0 bases and J lost 2, with 11 bases in between. This CDR3 comprises 15 residues.

This clone has a handful of counts. The DNA for the CDR3 is TGTGCCAGCAGCTTGGCCGGGGTCTCTGGAAACACCATATATTTT. Protein: CASSLAGVSGNTIYF. The chain joins TRBV5-4 to TRBJ1-3; D is unresolved. CDR1 and CDR2 from the germline V gene are SGHNT and YYREEE (reference sequence). The V end was cut by 0 bases, the J end by 0 bases, with 7 bases between. The CDR3 extends over 15 amino acids.

This clone showed up many times. The J gene is TRBJ1-6, the V gene TRBV19; 8 bases map to TRBD1. In germline, CDR1 is LNHDA, CDR2 SQIVND (reference sequence). Trimming took 6 bases from V and 10 from J; bases not matched to a gene: 5. The CDR3 contains 13 residues. The CDR3 nucleotides are TGTGCCAGTAGCGACAGGGGCGAATCACCCCTCCACTTT. The encoded protein is CASSDRGESPLHF.

CDR3: CASKIDGVGEQYF. The CDR3 DNA follows: TGTGCCAGCAAAATAGACGGGGTGGGCGAGCAGTACTTC. The chain employs TRBV6-5 and TRBJ2-7, with D tentatively TRBD2 (5 bases). The CDR3 is 13 residues long. Germline V CDR1 and CDR2: MNHEY, SVGAGI. V was shortened by 7 bases and J by 6 bases, with 16 bases between the two germline ends.

The J gene is TRBJ1-1, the V gene TRBV6-5; TRBD1 matches 8 bases. The CDR3 sequence is 16 residues long. Per the germline V gene, CDR1 is MNHEY and CDR2 is SVGAGI. Losses at the gene ends were 1 base for V and 6 bases for J; bases not matched to a gene: 10. The CDR3 here is CASSYWGRGRPAEAFF. The CDR3 DNA sequence: TGTGCCAGCAGTTACTGGGGCAGGGGGCGCCCCGCTGAAGCTTTCTTT.

CDR3 DNA: TGTGCCAGCAGCCCGACTTTTACAAGGACAGCTATCACAGATACGCAGTATTTT. Encoded protein: CASSPTFTRTAITDTQYF. The chain joins TRBV7-9 to TRBJ2-3; D is possibly TRBD1 (6 bases). This CDR3 contains 18 residues. Trimming took 5 bases from V and 2 from J, leaving 23 bases between them. Germline loops: CDR1 SEHNR, CDR2 FQNEAQ (reference sequence).

The rearrangement joins TRBV29-1 to TRBJ2-7, with 7 bases aligning to TRBD1. Losses at the gene ends were 6 bases for V and 3 bases for J; bases not matched to a gene: 8. Germline loops: CDR1 SQVTM, CDR2 ANQGSEA. The CDR3 is 13 amino acids. This chain's CDR3 is CSVEGQFGYEQYF. In DNA form, the CDR3 reads TGCAGCGTCGAGGGACAGTTTGGCTACGAGCAGTACTTC.

This clone was seen more than once but under ten times. The chain uses TRBV18 and TRBJ1-2; D gene ambiguous. CDR3 length: 11 amino acids. V was cut by 3 bases and J by 8 bases, with 7 bases left in between. The germline gives CDR1 KGHSH, CDR2 LQKENI. CDR3 nucleotides: TGTGCCAGCTCACCCGACACCGGCTACACCTTC. Translation gives CASSPDTGYTF.

In its sample, this clone is medium-sized. V is TRBV6-5 and J is TRBJ1-4; D is possibly TRBD1 (5 bases). Trimming cost V 7 bases and J 8 bases, with 11 bases left between them. Germline assignment: CDR1 MNHEY and CDR2 SVGAGI. This CDR3 is built from 12 residues. CDR3 sequence (DNA): TGTGCCAGCACCGACAGTTGGGAAAAACTGTTTTTT. It specifies CASTDSWEKLFF.

V usage is TRBV5-1 and J usage is TRBJ2-7, with D perhaps matching TRBD2 (7 bases). V was cut by 1 base and J by 1 base, with 9 bases left in between. Germline lookup yields CDR1 SGHRS and CDR2 YFSETQ. The CDR3 has 14 residues. The CDR3 is CASSLKGGSYEQYF. In nucleotides, the CDR3 is TGCGCCAGCAGCTTGAAGGGGGGGTCCTACGAGCAGTACTTC. Using reference TRBV5-1 and TRBJ2-7 for the parts outside the CDR3, the full variable domain is KAGVTQTPRYLIKTRGQQVTLSCSPISGHRSVSWYQQTPGQGLQFLFEYFSETQRNKGNFPGRFSGRQFSNSRSEMNVSTLELGDSALYLCASSLKGGSYEQYFGPGTRLTVT.

The chain is built from TRBV7-2 and TRBJ2-3; 13 nucleotides line up with TRBD2. The CDR3 spans 16 residues. Germline-derived CDR1 and CDR2 are SGHTA and FQGNSA. With 7 bases clipped from V and 5 bases from J, the junction kept 9 bases outside the gene matches. The CDR3 bases are TGTGCCAGCACTCAGGGACTAGCGGGAAGAGTAGATACGCAGTATTTT. Translation gives CASTQGLAGRVDTQYF.

This clone was detected only a few times. The chain carries TRBV7-2 and TRBJ1-2, with 8 bases matching TRBD1. V lost 4 bases, J lost 4 bases, and 5 bases stayed unmatched. Germline CDR1 reads SGHTA; CDR2 reads FQGNSA. CDR3 length equals 14 residues. The CDR3 here is CASSYGQGAYGYTF. For the CDR3, the DNA is TGTGCCAGCAGCTACGGACAGGGTGCCTATGGCTACACCTTC.